The 25 T cell receptor beta chains below were found in one sample sequenced in a study of T cell repertoires in cytomegalovirus infection. Each CDR3 protein gets one entry after TCRdb re-called the reads with MiXCR. The sample holds 100,000 to 150,000 distinct CDR3 sequences; over 30% are singletons and the top ten take around three fifths. Their cognate antigens are unknown. Sequences were derived from CD8+ T cells from cultured PBMCs, sampled from culture after CMV antigen stimulation. Every receptor here comes from a human donor in good health (CMV status not recorded). Some clones in this sample may be carry-over from other donors' samples.

This clonotype was counted at least ten times. V gene TRBV25-1 combines with J gene TRBJ2-1; D remains unclear. Trimming took 9 bases from V and 7 from J, leaving 13 bases between them. This CDR3 has 12 residues. Germline V lookup: CDR1 MGHDK, CDR2 SYGVNS. The CDR3 is CASAKGKNEQFF. The CDR3 DNA reads TGTGCCAGTGCGAAAGGGAAGAATGAGCAGTTCTTC.

The chain carries TRBV6-5 and TRBJ2-3; no firm D call. V lost 6 bases and J lost 0, with 7 bases in between. There are 13 residues in the CDR3. Germline V gene lookup returns CDR1 MNHEY and CDR2 SVGAGI. The CDR3 DNA is TGTGCCAGCAGCAGACTTAGCACAGATACGCAGTATTTT. Protein product: CASSRLSTDTQYF.

This clonotype was seen just once. The chain carries TRBV4-1 and TRBJ1-4, with D perhaps TRBD1 (6 bases). Germline V gene lookup returns CDR1 MGHRA and CDR2 YSYEKL. V gave up 3 bases and J gave up 8 bases, with 19 bases separating them. The CDR3 contains 16 residues. Here the CDR3 DNA reads TGCGCCAGCAGCCAGGCCCAGAACAGGGTGCAGGAAAAACTGTTTTTT. Translating gives CASSQAQNRVQEKLFF.

CDR3 amino acids: CASSDRDYMYNEQFF. The DNA of the CDR3 is TGTGCCAGCAGCGACCGGGACTACATGTACAATGAGCAGTTCTTC. The chain uses TRBV7-9 and TRBJ2-1; 7 bases line up with TRBD2. Germline lookup yields CDR1 SEHNR and CDR2 FQNEAQ (reference sequence). Unmatched junction bases numbered 8, after V lost 5 bases and J lost 4 bases. CDR3 size: 15 residues.

The table lists this clonotype with a few counts. V usage is TRBV7-2 and J usage is TRBJ2-5, with 12 bases aligning to TRBD2. CDR1 SGHTA and CDR2 FQGNSA come from the germline V gene. The CDR3 runs to 18 residues. V lost 2 bases to trimming and J lost 1 base; unmatched junction nucleotides: 8. CDR3 sequence (DNA): TGTGCCAGCAGCTTAAGGCTAGCGGGGGGGGTGCTCCAAGAGACCCAGTACTTC. This gives the protein CASSLRLAGGVLQETQYF.

The V call is TRBV6-6, the J call TRBJ1-1; D is perhaps TRBD1 (5 bases). V was trimmed by 5 bases and J by 4 bases, leaving 11 bases between them. CDR3 length: 13 residues. The V gene's germline CDR1 is MNHNY and CDR2 SVGAGI (reference sequence). The CDR3 bases are TGTGCCAGCAGTGCTGGGGGGATCACTGAAGCTTTCTTT. It is translated as CASSAGGITEAFF.

This chain links TRBV11-2 with TRBJ2-5; D is uncertain. V was pared by 1 base and J by 5 bases, with 2 bases between. From germline, CDR1 is SGHAT and CDR2 FQNNGV. The CDR3 sequence is 11 residues long. CDR3 sequence: CASSLAETQYF. The DNA of the CDR3 is TGTGCCAGCAGCTTAGCGGAGACCCAGTACTTC.

J is TRBJ1-1 and V is TRBV3-1; D is possibly TRBD1 (5 bases). This CDR3 comprises 12 residues. V was pared by 5 bases and J by 5 bases, with 9 bases between. Germline V gene sequence: CDR1 LGHDT, CDR2 YNNKEL (reference sequence). Here the CDR3 DNA reads TGTGCCAGCAGCGACCGGGGGACTGAAGCTTTCTTT. Its protein is CASSDRGTEAFF. The full variable domain, its missing parts supplied by reference TRBV3-1 and TRBJ1-1, is DTAVSQTPKYLVTQMGNDKSIKCEQNLGHDTMYWYKQDSKKFLKIMFSYNNKELIINETVPNRFSPKSPDKAHLNLHINSLELGDSAVYFCASSDRGTEAFFGQGTRLTVV.

In this sample, this clonotype turned up many times. The J gene is TRBJ1-1, the V gene TRBV7-2; no firm D call. This CDR3 spans 15 amino acids. V shed 0 bases and J shed 3 bases, with 11 bases lying between them. Germline CDR1 SGHTA, CDR2 FQGNSA. This CDR3 reads CASSLASAVYTEAFF. CDR3 nucleotides: TGTGCCAGCAGCTTAGCTTCTGCGGTTTACACTGAAGCTTTCTTT.

This clonotype came up a few times. This sequence joins TRBV7-9 and TRBJ1-5; 9 bases agree with TRBD1. The CDR3 is made up of 14 amino acids. The germline CDR1 and CDR2 sequences are SEHNR and FQNEAQ (reference sequence). J was trimmed by 6 bases and V by 6 bases; bases with no gene match: 6. CDR3 in DNA: TGTGCCAGCAGTCCGGGACAGGGCGGTCAGCCCCAGCATTTT. It codes for CASSPGQGGQPQHF.

This clonotype was detected a few times. The chain employs TRBV15 and TRBJ2-1; TRBD2 is a possible D gene (5 bases). Deletions cut 5 bases from V and 2 bases from J, with 22 bases between. The CDR3 spans 18 residues. CDR1 and CDR2 from the germline V gene are LNHNV and YYDKDF (reference sequence). Written as DNA, the CDR3 is TGTGCCACCAGCTCCGAGGGAGAGGAGAGACTTACCTACAATGAGCAGTTCTTC. It is translated as CATSSEGEERLTYNEQFF.

J is TRBJ1-2 and V is TRBV6-5, with 7 bases identical to TRBD1. CDR1 is MNHEY and CDR2 is SVGAGI in the germline V gene. Trimming at V came to 2 bases and at J to 4 bases, leaving 10 bases not matched to a gene. There are 16 residues in the CDR3. CDR3 region: CASSYRGRTVGYGYTF. The CDR3 DNA sequence: TGTGCCAGCAGTTACAGGGGGCGCACGGTTGGCTATGGCTACACCTTC.

The chain joins TRBV7-2 to TRBJ2-7, with 11 positions matching TRBD1. The trim removed 5 bases at V and 5 bases at J, leaving 5 bases unmatched. From germline, CDR1 is SGHTA and CDR2 FQGNSA. The CDR3 contains 14 residues. CDR3 in DNA: TGTGCCAGCAGCCACCGGGACAGGGGGGACGAGCAGTACTTC. Translation gives CASSHRDRGDEQYF.

Regarding this clonotype: Just one base apart from a much larger clone, this may be a read error. The chain combines TRBV28 with TRBJ2-5; 12 bases are shared with TRBD2. In germline, CDR1 is MDHEN, CDR2 SYDVKM. The CDR3 loop spans 16 amino acids. CDR3 sequence: CASGLETSGGQETQYF. The DNA of the CDR3 is TGTGCCAGCGGTTTAGAGACTAGCGGGGGACAAGAGACCCAGTACTTC. Full variable domain (outside the CDR3, taken from reference TRBV28 and TRBJ2-5): DVKVTQSSRYLVKRTGEKVFLECVQDMDHENMFWYRQDPGLGLRLIYFSYDVKMKEKGDIPEGYSVSREKKERFSLILESASTNQTSMYLCASGLETSGGQETQYFGPGTRLLVL.

The gene calls are TRBV6-1 and TRBJ1-3; D not resolved. Germline V gene lookup returns CDR1 MNHNS and CDR2 SASEGT. The CDR3 is 17 amino acids. V gave up 6 bases and J gave up 0 bases, with 18 bases separating them. The CDR3 region is CASSPAVDIHSGNTIYF. DNA for the CDR3: TGTGCCAGCAGCCCTGCGGTTGACATCCACTCTGGAAACACCATATATTTT.

The gene calls are TRBV20-1 and TRBJ1-6; TRBD1 is a possible D gene (5 bases). The germline gives CDR1 DFQATT, CDR2 SNEGSKA (reference sequence). The germline V and J ends were trimmed by 3 bases and 4 bases, with 10 bases remaining between them. The CDR3 is 14 amino acids. The CDR3 sequence is CSASSGVYNSPLHF. The CDR3 bases are TGCAGTGCTAGTTCGGGGGTTTATAATTCACCCCTCCACTTT.

This clonotype came up many times. The chain links TRBV6-1 to TRBJ2-5; weak D call: TRBD1 (6 bases). This CDR3 is 13 amino acids long. Trimming shortened V by 7 bases and J by 2 bases, and 11 bases separated the two germline ends. Germline V gene data show CDR1 as MNHNS and CDR2 as SASEGT. The CDR3 coding sequence is TGTGCCAGCAACCCAGGGGAGCAAGAGACCCAGTACTTC. Its translation: CASNPGEQETQYF.

This clonotype showed up just a few times. This CDR3 is CASSPGTGRNIQYF. CDR3 DNA: TGTGCCAGCAGCCCCGGGACAGGGCGAAACATTCAGTACTTC. V usage is TRBV5-6 and J usage is TRBJ2-4; 9 positions agree with TRBD1. Germline V CDR1 and CDR2: SGHDT, YYEEEE. Germline trimming cut 4 bases from V and 6 bases from J; bases unmatched to any gene: 5. CDR3 length: 14 amino acids.

This chain uses TRBV6-6 with TRBJ2-2, with 8 bases that match TRBD1. Trimming took 8 bases from V and 9 from J; bases not matched to a gene: 14. Germline values: CDR1 MNHNY, CDR2 SVGAGI (reference sequence). The CDR3 runs 15 residues. The CDR3 here is CASGRLFDRGRELFF. In DNA, the CDR3 is TGTGCCAGCGGAAGGCTTTTTGACAGGGGCCGGGAGCTGTTTTTT.

This clonotype came up a few times. The V and J genes are TRBV20-1 and TRBJ1-6, with D tentatively TRBD1 (5 bases). Trimming cost V 0 bases and J 10 bases, with 7 bases left between them. The CDR3 length is 12 residues. Per germline, CDR1 DFQATT and CDR2 SNEGSKA (reference sequence). CDR3 protein: CSAREGDSPLHF. CDR3 nucleotides: TGCAGTGCTAGAGAAGGGGACTCACCCCTCCACTTT.

This clonotype was picked up a small number of times. The V gene is TRBV7-2, the J gene TRBJ2-5, with TRBD2 as a possible D gene (5 bases). V was pared by 5 bases and J by 1 base, with 14 bases between. The length of the CDR3 is 15 residues. Per the germline V gene, CDR1 is SGHTA and CDR2 is FQGNSA. The CDR3 nucleotides are TGTGCCAGCAGCCTCCAGGACGGGATCCAAGAGACCCAGTACTTC. Translated: CASSLQDGIQETQYF.

This clonotype has a count of ten or more. This chain uses TRBV7-2 with TRBJ1-2, with a weak D call TRBD1 (6 bases). CDR3 length: 14 amino acids. The V end lost 0 bases, the J end lost 4 bases, and 9 bases lay between the germline ends. Germline V gene data show CDR1 as SGHTA and CDR2 as FQGNSA. CDR3 protein: CASSLAGGGYGYTF. CDR3 bases: TGTGCCAGCAGCTTAGCCGGGGGCGGCTATGGCTACACCTTC.

This clonotype was found a few times. The V and J genes are TRBV19 and TRBJ1-1; D not resolved. Germline values: CDR1 LNHDA, CDR2 SQIVND (reference sequence). Deletions cut 3 bases from V and 1 base from J, with 6 bases between. This CDR3 comprises 13 residues. In DNA, the CDR3 is TGTGCCAGTAGTATGGTTGAGAACACTGAAGCTTTCTTT. This sequence encodes CASSMVENTEAFF.

The V gene is TRBV4-1, the J gene TRBJ2-2; 11 nucleotides match TRBD2. Germline-derived CDR1 and CDR2 are MGHRA and YSYEKL. The CDR3 is made up of 17 amino acids. The trim removed 4 bases at V and 7 bases at J, leaving 11 bases unmatched. The CDR3 spells CASSRTVAGGPIGELFF. The CDR3 DNA reads as TGCGCCAGCAGCCGCACTGTAGCGGGGGGGCCGATCGGGGAGCTGTTTTTT.

This clonotype was counted between two and nine times. The chain employs TRBV6-8 and TRBJ2-7, with D possibly TRBD2 on 6 matching bases. The CDR3 is 16 residues long. Trimming pared 6 bases from V and 3 bases from J, leaving 21 bases between. Per germline, CDR1 MNHGY and CDR2 SAAAGT. The CDR3 protein is CASRPSLLAADYEQYF. The CDR3 DNA reads as TGTGCCAGCAGACCCTCGCTACTAGCCGCCGACTACGAGCAGTACTTC.